The 15 T cell receptor beta chains below all came from one sample that was sequenced in a study of blood T cell repertoires in COVID-19. This table comes from immunoSEQ multiplex PCR, and its TCRdb copy is limited to in-frame clones, with some not included. The table shows some 160,000 clones, with about 85% occurring only once. What was sequenced was peripheral blood. These receptors were obtained from a man between 65 and 85 years old who had recovered from COVID-19.

The rearrangement uses TRBV6-6 and TRBJ2-7, with D unresolved. This CDR3 has 11 amino acids. Looked up from germline, CDR1 is MNHNY and CDR2 is SVGAGI (reference sequence). V was trimmed by 8 bases and J by 4 bases, leaving 9 bases between them. CDR3 nucleotides: TGTGCCAGCCTGTTTAGATACGAGCAGTACTTC. This translates into CASLFRYEQYF.

The chain recombines TRBV5-8 with TRBJ1-1; maybe TRBD1 (6 bases). There are 15 residues in the CDR3. Trimming pared 4 bases from V and 0 bases from J, leaving 13 bases between. Germline V gives CDR1 SGHTS, CDR2 YDEGEE. In DNA, the CDR3 is TGTGCCAGCAGCGGCGCAGGGGATTTGAACACTGAAGCTTTCTTT. It is translated as CASSGAGDLNTEAFF.

The CDR3 loop is CASSQGVWDSPYGYTF. In DNA, the CDR3 is TGTGCCAGCAGCCAAGGCGTGTGGGACAGTCCCTATGGCTACACCTTC. The chain uses TRBV3-1 (or the pseudogene TRBV3-2) and TRBJ1-2; TRBD1 agrees at 7 bases. CDR3 length equals 16 residues. The germline V gene has CDR1 LGHDT and CDR2 YNNKEL (reference sequence). V dropped 1 base and J dropped 4; count of bases not matched to a gene: 9.

This clone was recorded only once. CDR3 loop: CATSSGLHSYEQYF. The DNA for the CDR3 is TGTGCCACCTCCTCTGGGCTCCACTCCTACGAGCAGTACTTC. The chain recombines TRBV19 with TRBJ2-7; D remains unclear. The CDR3 covers 14 residues. V lost 10 bases, J lost 0 bases, and 16 bases lay in between. Germline V gene data show CDR1 as LNHDA and CDR2 as SQIVND (reference sequence). The variable domain in full, completed from reference TRBV19 and TRBJ2-7, reads DGGITQSPKYLFRKEGQNVTLSCEQNLNHDAMYWYRQDPGQGLRLIYYSQIVNDFQKGDIAEGYSVSREKKESFPLTVTSAQKNPTAFYLCATSSGLHSYEQYFGPGTRLTVT.

This clone was seen just once. The V call is TRBV6-2 or TRBV6-3, the J call TRBJ1-6; 7 bases agree with TRBD1. The CDR3 loop spans 15 amino acids. CDR1 is MNHEY, CDR2 SVGEGT, per germline. V lost 0 bases and J lost 6; bases outside the gene matches: 2. CDR3 sequence reads: CASSYSTGFNSPLHF. CDR3 DNA sequence: TGTGCCAGCAGTTACTCGACAGGGTTTAATTCACCCCTCCACTTT.

The rearrangement uses TRBV15 and TRBJ1-1; D unresolved. CDR1 and CDR2 (germline): LNHNV, YYDKDF (reference sequence). There are 16 residues in the CDR3. V lost 0 bases and J 1 base, leaving 12 bases between the germline ends. CDR3 nucleotide sequence: TGTGCCACCAGCAGAGACCCGCAGGCCTCGAACACTGAAGCTTTCTTT. Translation: CATSRDPQASNTEAFF.

This chain joins TRBV12-5 and TRBJ2-2; D ambiguous. Trimming pared 2 bases from V and 4 bases from J, leaving 5 bases between. CDR1 and CDR2 from the germline V gene are LGHNT and FRNRAP. The CDR3 extends over 13 amino acids. The CDR3 nucleotides are TGTGCTAGTGGTTTGTACAGCACCGGGGAGCTGTTTTTT. Protein: CASGLYSTGELFF.

This rearrangement joins TRBV29-1 to TRBJ2-3; D may be TRBD1 (5 bases). V was cut by 0 bases and J by 2 bases, with 15 bases left in between. The CDR3 extends over 16 amino acids. Looked up from germline, CDR1 is SQVTM and CDR2 is ANQGSEA. CDR3: CSVEEGHTRSTDTQYF. Written as DNA, the CDR3 is TGCAGCGTTGAAGAGGGGCACACCAGATCCACAGATACGCAGTATTTT.

CDR3 DNA: TGTGCCAGCAGTTACCGTCCGAGGGCTGGAAACACCATATATTTT. Translation: CASSYRPRAGNTIYF. This chain connects TRBV6-2 or TRBV6-3 to TRBJ1-3; D is unclear. The length of the CDR3 is 15 residues. Germline loops: CDR1 MNHEY, CDR2 SVGEGT. The germline V and J ends were trimmed by 2 bases and 2 bases, with 10 bases remaining between them.

The V gene is TRBV7-2, the J gene TRBJ2-7, with 13 bases lining up with TRBD2. The CDR3 contains 17 residues. Germline V gene lookup returns CDR1 SGHTA and CDR2 FQGNSA. J lost 2 bases, V lost 2 bases, and 6 bases had no gene match. CDR3: CASSLQGTSGKPYEQYF. The CDR3 DNA reads TGTGCCAGCAGCTTACAAGGGACTAGCGGGAAACCCTACGAGCAGTACTTC.

The chain carries TRBV7-9 and TRBJ2-1; no reliable D call. The CDR3 contains 12 residues. Germline assignment: CDR1 SEHNR and CDR2 FQNEAQ (reference sequence). The CDR3 protein is CVAQSERVEQFF. CDR3 bases: TGTGTAGCCCAATCCGAACGGGTTGAGCAGTTCTTC. Filled out from reference TRBV7-9 and TRBJ2-1, the complete variable domain reads DTGVSQNPRHKITKRGQNVTFRCDPISEHNRLYWYRQTLGQGPEFLTYFQNEAQLEKSRLLSDRFSAERPKGSFSTLEIQRTEQGDSAMYLCVAQSERVEQFFGPGTRLTVL.

The chain links TRBV19 to TRBJ1-5, with 9 bases lining up with TRBD1. The trim removed 3 bases at V and 5 bases at J, leaving 8 bases unmatched. CDR3 length: 16 residues. CDR1 and CDR2 from the germline V gene are LNHDA and SQIVND (reference sequence). The CDR3 region has the DNA TGTGCCAGTAGTATGGGACAGGGTCGGTACGATCAGCCCCAGCATTTT. Protein product: CASSMGQGRYDQPQHF.

The rearrangement joins TRBV3-1 (or the pseudogene TRBV3-2) to TRBJ2-7; 14 bases map to TRBD2. With 4 bases clipped from V and 1 base from J, the junction kept 9 bases outside the gene matches. The CDR3 totals 18 residues. The germline V gene encodes CDR1 LGHDT and CDR2 YNNKEL (reference sequence). CDR3 protein: CASSPGLAGGQISYEQYF. The CDR3 DNA follows: TGTGCCAGCAGCCCAGGACTAGCGGGAGGCCAAATTTCCTACGAGCAGTACTTC.

This chain links TRBV3-1 (or the pseudogene TRBV3-2) with TRBJ2-1; 7 bases are a match to TRBD1. Germline assignment: CDR1 LGHDT and CDR2 YNNKEL (reference sequence). V lost 4 bases and J lost 7; bases outside the gene matches: 7. The CDR3 runs to 14 residues. The CDR3 region has the DNA TGTGCCAGCAGCCCGACAGGGATAGTGAATGAGCAGTTCTTC. Translation gives CASSPTGIVNEQFF.

This chain connects TRBV28 to TRBJ2-7, with D possibly TRBD1 on 6 matching bases. Germline assignment: CDR1 MDHEN and CDR2 SYDVKM. The CDR3 totals 13 residues. Between the trimmed V and J ends, which lost 4 bases and 3 bases, there was a span of 10 bases. The CDR3 DNA follows: TGTGCCAGCAGTTACAGGGCGAACTACGAGCAGTACTTC. Translated: CASSYRANYEQYF.